This T cell receptor beta chain derives from a study of regulatory T cells in long-lasting Graves disease (dated by TCRdb to the early 2020s). About the investigation overall: Persistent Graves' disease meant more than 5 years of antithyroid drug treatment with TSH receptor autoantibodies that stayed positive. Patients with persistent Graves' disease were compared with patients with newly diagnosed Graves' disease using TCR sequencing and RNA sequencing of peripheral blood. The study was conducted in China and was registered as a clinical trial. TCR sequencing covered roughly 13 persistent and about 20 newly diagnosed Graves' disease patients, 33 samples in total. On average, persistent Graves' disease patients in the clinical cohort had been on antithyroid drugs for eight to twelve years. What the authors observed across the whole study: The authors acknowledged the small sample size as a limitation that may reduce accuracy. Persistent Graves' disease patients showed lower TCR Shannon entropy and fewer highly expanded clones than newly diagnosed patients, suggesting clonal expansion. Only the TCR beta chain was sequenced and analyzed. Persistent patients shared more public clonotypes among themselves (around 3,000) than newly diagnosed patients did (about 1,000). Preferential use of TRBV28, TRBJ1-2 and TRBJ2-5 was observed in persistent disease, whereas TRBV20-1 and TRBJ2-1 were favored in newly diagnosed disease. Only peripheral blood was studied, because thyroid tissue, the primary lesion, was inaccessible.

What this sample's time point label stands for: persistent/refractory GD, antithyroid drugs over 5 years with positive TRAb. For both TCR sequencing and RNA sequencing, RNA was extracted from PBMCs using TRIzol. The diagnosis of Graves' disease followed American Thyroid Association guidelines. Patients were recruited from an endocrinology department in Xi'an, China. Each patient gave 8.5 to 9.5 milliliters of peripheral blood, collected in an EDTA anticoagulant tube. Ficoll Paque Plus density gradient separation was used to isolate PBMCs, and no further T cell sorting was done. An Agilent 2100 Bioanalyzer and agarose gel were used to assess RNA quality, and a NanoDrop 2000 was used to measure RNA concentration. Spanning cysteine to phenylalanine, the CDR3 consists of 16 amino acids. The retained sequence is limited to the CDR3, 48 bases, with the frame set at the first base. Clipping removes 1 base from V and 4 bases from J, with 7 as the unmatched junction base count.

This clonotype was seen a few times. Its antigen has not been determined. No base qualities exist here, and no much larger clone lies one base off it. The method was multiplex PCR. This sample was sequenced with an Illumina HiSeq 4000. To build TCR beta libraries, CDR3 regions were amplified by Arm-PCR using iRepertoire HTBI primers. Before sequencing, the PCR products underwent gel purification. The authors' analysis ran thus. Gene usage analysis of CDR3 amino acid clonotypes used the approximately 62 TRBV and about 15 TRBJ segments found across samples. COPE and FqMerger were used to merge the filtered high-quality paired reads into contigs. BLAST was used to align contigs to IMGT TRBV, TRBD and TRBJ reference genes, and CDR3 was defined according to IMGT. Clonotypes above 0.1% frequency were classified as highly expanded clones. Shannon entropy was used to measure repertoire diversity, and the Gini coefficient was used to measure V-J evenness. A clonotype was considered public if more than one individual shared it. TCRdb trimmed public reads at Q25 via fastp, called clones via MiXCR and kept in-frame beta chains. Identical CDR3 protein sequences are pooled into one entry, listed with their most common genes and DNA. TCRdb's processing, not the study's, gives the V and J calls here. The table for this sample lists hundreds of thousands of distinct CDR3 sequences; over 20% of them were counted only once. 14% of the sample is held by the ten biggest clonotypes.

This receptor was taken from a female donor with Graves disease. This chain joins TRBV12-3 or TRBV12-4 to TRBJ1-5; TRBD1 matches 7 bases in the middle. The material sequenced was peripheral blood mononuclear cells (PBMCs), taken when the disease was refractory, from a patient treated with antithyroid drugs. CDR3 region: CASSLVARGGNQPQHF. The bases read TGTGCCAGCAGTTTAGTAGCCAGGGGGGGAAATCAGCCCCAGCATTTT.